This T cell receptor beta chain was obtained from a study of post-analysis software for immune sequencing data. The authors incorporated unique molecular identifiers into the TCR beta cDNA libraries. TCRdb re-derived calls from the PCR reads in MiXCR, one entry per CDR3 protein. The sample lists a few hundred thousand distinct CDR3 sequences; 30% to 45% were seen once. Ten or more counts support this clonotype. Sample: blood. The sequence derives from a girl aged 5 to 17 with multiple sclerosis.

CDR3 loop: CSATTSGNTDTQYF. The DNA for the CDR3 is TGCAGTGCTACGACTAGCGGAAACACAGATACGCAGTATTTT. The chain recombines TRBV20-1 with TRBJ2-3; 9 bases match TRBD2. V dropped 4 bases and J dropped 2; count of bases not matched to a gene: 4. The length of the CDR3 is 14 residues. Germline V gene data show CDR1 as DFQATT and CDR2 as SNEGSKA (reference sequence).